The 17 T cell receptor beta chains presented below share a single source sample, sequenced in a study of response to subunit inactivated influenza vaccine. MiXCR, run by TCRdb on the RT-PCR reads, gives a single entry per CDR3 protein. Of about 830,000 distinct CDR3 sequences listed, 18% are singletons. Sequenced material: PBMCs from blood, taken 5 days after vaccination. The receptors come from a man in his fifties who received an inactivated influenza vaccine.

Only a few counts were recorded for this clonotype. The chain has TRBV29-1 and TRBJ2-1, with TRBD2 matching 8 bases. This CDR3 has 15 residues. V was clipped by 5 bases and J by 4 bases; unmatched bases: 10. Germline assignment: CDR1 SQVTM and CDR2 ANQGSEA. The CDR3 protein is CSVREGGATYNEQFF. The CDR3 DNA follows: TGCAGCGTTCGGGAGGGCGGGGCTACTTACAATGAGCAGTTCTTC.

The CDR3 bases are TGTGCCAGCAGCTTAACCCTAGCGGGGGGCGTCCCAGATACGCAGTATTTT. Its protein product is CASSLTLAGGVPDTQYF. This chain joins TRBV4-2 and TRBJ2-3; 11 positions match TRBD2. The CDR3 totals 17 residues. Trimming took 5 bases from V and 4 from J; bases not matched to a gene: 11. Germline CDR1 reads LGHNA; CDR2 reads YNFKEQ.

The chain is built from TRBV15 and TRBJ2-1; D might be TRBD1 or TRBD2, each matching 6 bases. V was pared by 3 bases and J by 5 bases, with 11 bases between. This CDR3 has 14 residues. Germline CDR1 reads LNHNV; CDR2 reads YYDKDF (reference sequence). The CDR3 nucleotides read TGTGCCACCAGCAGGGGGGCGGGAAACAATGAGCAGTTCTTC. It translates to CATSRGAGNNEQFF.

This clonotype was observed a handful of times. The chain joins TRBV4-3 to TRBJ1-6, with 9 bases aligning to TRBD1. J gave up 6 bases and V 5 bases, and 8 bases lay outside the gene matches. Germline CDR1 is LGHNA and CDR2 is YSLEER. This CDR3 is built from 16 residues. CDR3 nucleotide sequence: TGCGCCAGCAGCTCAACAGGGGGCGTCGGTAATTCACCCCTCCACTTT. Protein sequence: CASSSTGGVGNSPLHF.

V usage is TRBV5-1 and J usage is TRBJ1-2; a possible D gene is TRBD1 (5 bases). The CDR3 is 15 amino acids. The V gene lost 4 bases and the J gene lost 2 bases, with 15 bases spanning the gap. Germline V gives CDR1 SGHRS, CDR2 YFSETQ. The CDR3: CASSPRDAGNYGYTF. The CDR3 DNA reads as TGCGCCAGCAGCCCCCGGGACGCTGGGAACTATGGCTACACCTTC.

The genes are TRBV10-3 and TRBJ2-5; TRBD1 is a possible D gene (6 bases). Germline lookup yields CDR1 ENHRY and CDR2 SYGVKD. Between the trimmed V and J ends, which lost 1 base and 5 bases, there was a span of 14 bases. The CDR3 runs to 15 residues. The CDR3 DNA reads TGTGCCATCAGTGAGTTAAACAGGGCCGGGGAGACCCAGTACTTC. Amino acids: CAISELNRAGETQYF.

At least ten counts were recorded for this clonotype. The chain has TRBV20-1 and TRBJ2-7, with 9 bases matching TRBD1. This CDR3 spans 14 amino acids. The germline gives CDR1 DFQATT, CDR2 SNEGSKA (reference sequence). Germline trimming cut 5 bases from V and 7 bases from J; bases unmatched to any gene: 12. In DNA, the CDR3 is TGCAGTGCTGCTCCCGGGACAGGGATTTGGGAGCAGTACTTC. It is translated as CSAAPGTGIWEQYF.

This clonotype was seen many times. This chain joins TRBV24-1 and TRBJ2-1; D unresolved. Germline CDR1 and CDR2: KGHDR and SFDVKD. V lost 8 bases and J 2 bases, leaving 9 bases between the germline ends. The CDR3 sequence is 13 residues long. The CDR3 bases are TGTGCCACCACGGGCGGCACCTACAATGAGCAGTTCTTC. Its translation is CATTGGTYNEQFF.

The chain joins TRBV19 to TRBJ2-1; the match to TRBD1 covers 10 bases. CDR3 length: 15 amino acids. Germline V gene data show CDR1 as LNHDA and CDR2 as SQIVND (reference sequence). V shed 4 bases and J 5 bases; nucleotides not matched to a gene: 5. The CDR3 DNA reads TGTGCCAGTAGTACCTGGACAGGGGGGAACAATGAGCAGTTCTTC. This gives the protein CASSTWTGGNNEQFF.

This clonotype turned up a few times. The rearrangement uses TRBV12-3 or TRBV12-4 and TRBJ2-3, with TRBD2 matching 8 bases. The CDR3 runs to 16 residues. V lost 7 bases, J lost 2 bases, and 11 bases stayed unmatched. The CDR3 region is CASKTGTSSPTDTQYF. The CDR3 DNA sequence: TGTGCCAGCAAGACCGGGACTAGTAGTCCCACAGATACGCAGTATTTT.

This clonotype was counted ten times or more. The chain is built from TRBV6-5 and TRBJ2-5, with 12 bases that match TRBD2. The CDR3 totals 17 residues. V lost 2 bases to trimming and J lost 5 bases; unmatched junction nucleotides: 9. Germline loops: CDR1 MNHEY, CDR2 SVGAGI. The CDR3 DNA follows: TGTGCCAGCAGTTACGAGGCTAGCGGGAGGGCCTTTGAGACCCAGTACTTC. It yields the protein CASSYEASGRAFETQYF.

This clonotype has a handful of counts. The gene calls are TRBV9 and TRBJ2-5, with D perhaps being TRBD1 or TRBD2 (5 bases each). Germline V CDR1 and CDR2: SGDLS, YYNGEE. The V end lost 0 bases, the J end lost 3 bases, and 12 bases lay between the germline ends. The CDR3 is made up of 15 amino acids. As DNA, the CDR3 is TGTGCCAGCAGCGTAGAGGGGACGGCGGAAGAGACCCAGTACTTC. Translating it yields CASSVEGTAEETQYF.

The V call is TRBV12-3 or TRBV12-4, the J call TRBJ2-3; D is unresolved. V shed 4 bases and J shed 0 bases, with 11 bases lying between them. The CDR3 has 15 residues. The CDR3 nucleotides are TGTGCCAGCAGTTATGGCACCCCTAGCACAGATACGCAGTATTTT. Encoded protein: CASSYGTPSTDTQYF.

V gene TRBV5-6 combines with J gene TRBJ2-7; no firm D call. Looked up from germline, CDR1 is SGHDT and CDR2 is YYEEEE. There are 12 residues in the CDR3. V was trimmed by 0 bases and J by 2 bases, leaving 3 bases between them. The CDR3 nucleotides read TGTGCCAGCAGCTTGGAAACCTACGAGCAGTACTTC. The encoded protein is CASSLETYEQYF.

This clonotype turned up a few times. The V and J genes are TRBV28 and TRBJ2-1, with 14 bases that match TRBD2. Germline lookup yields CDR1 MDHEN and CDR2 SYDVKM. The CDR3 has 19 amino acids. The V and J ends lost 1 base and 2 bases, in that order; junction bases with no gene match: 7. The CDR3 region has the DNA TGTGCCAGCAGTTTATACGCCGGGACTAGCGGGAGCACCTACAATGAGCAGTTCTTC. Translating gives CASSLYAGTSGSTYNEQFF.

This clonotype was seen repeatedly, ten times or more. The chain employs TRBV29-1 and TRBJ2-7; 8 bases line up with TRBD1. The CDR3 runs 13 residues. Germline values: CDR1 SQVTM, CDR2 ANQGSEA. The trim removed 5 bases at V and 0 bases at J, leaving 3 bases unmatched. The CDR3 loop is CSVYRGSSYEQYF. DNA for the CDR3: TGCAGCGTTTACAGGGGGTCCTCCTACGAGCAGTACTTC.

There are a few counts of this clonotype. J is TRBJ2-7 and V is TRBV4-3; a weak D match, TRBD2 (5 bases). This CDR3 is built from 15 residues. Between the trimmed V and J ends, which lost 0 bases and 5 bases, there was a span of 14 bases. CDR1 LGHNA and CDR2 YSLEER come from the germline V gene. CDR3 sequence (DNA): TGCGCCAGCAGCCAAGAAGCGGCCTCCTTCAACGAGCAGTACTTC. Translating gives CASSQEAASFNEQYF.